This entry features one T cell receptor (beta chain) sequence. Its target is not known. TCRdb processed the 5' RACE reads anew with MiXCR; each CDR3 protein has one entry. The sample yields 250,000 to 300,000 distinct CDR3 sequences, about 16% seen once. The data were taken from a study of T-cell memory formation after mild COVID-19. General study points: Researchers found some responding clones in pre-infection memory, a sign that cross-reactive memory joined. Unconfirmed was the SARS-CoV-2 specificity of second-wave clones that peaked on day 37.

The sequence came from a man aged 18-30 years who had mild COVID-19 (a few samples of this study predate the infection). Cell type and time point are not known. The specimen was PBMCs or a T cell subset sorted from them (not recorded which).

CDR3 DNA: TGCGCCAGCAGCCAAGTGCCGGGACAGGGATCGGACACCGGGGAGCTGTTTTTT. Translating gives CASSQVPGQGSDTGELFF. The gene calls are TRBV4-3 and TRBJ2-2, with 9 bases identical to TRBD1. The CDR3 has 18 amino acids. J lost 3 bases, V lost 1 base, and 9 bases had no gene match. Germline V CDR1 and CDR2: LGHNA, YSLEER.